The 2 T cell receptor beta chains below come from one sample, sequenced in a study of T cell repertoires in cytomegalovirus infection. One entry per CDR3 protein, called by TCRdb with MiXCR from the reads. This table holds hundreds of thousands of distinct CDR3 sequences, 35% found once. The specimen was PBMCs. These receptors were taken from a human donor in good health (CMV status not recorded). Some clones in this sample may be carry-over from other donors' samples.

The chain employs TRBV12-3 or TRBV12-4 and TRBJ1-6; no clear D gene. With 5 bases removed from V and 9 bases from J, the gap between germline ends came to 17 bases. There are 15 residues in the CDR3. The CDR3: CASSVEGPLGSPLHF. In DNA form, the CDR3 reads TGTGCCAGCAGTGTTGAAGGGCCGCTAGGTTCACCCCTCCACTTT.

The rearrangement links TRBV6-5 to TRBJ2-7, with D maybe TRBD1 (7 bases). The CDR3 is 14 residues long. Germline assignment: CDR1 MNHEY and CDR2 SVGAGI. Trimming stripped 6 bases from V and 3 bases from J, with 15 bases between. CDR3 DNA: TGTGCCAGCAGAAACGCGGGACAGAGCTACGAGCAGTACTTC. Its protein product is CASRNAGQSYEQYF.